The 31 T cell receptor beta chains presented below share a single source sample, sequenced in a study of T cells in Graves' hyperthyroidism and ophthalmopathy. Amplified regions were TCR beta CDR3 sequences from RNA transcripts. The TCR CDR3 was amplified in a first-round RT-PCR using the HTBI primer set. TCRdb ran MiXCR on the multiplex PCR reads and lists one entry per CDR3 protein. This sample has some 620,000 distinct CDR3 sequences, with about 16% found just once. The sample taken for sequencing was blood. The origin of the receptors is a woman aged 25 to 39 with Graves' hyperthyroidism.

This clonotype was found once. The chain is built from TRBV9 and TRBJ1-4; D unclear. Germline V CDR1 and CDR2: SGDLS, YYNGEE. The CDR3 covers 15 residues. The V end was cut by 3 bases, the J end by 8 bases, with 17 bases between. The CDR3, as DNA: TGTGCCAGCAGCGAGTCCTTACAAGTGGGCGAAAAACTGTTTTTT. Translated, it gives CASSESLQVGEKLFF.

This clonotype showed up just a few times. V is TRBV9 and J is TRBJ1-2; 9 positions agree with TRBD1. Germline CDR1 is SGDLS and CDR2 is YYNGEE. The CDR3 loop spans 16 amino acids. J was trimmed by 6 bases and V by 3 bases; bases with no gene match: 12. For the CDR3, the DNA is TGTGCCAGCAGCGGGGGGCTTGGGACAGGGTCACATGGCTACACCTTC. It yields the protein CASSGGLGTGSHGYTF.

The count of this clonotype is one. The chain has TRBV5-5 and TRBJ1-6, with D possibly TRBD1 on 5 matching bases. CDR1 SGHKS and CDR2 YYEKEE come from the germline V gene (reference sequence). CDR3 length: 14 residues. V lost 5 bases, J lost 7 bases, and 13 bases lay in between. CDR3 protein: CASRLDSTNSPLHF. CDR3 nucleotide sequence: TGTGCCAGCAGGCTAGACAGTACGAATTCACCCCTCCACTTT. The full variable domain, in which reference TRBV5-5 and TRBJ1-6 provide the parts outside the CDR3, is DAGVTQSPTHLIKTRGQQVTLRCSPISGHKSVSWYQQVLGQGPQFIFQYYEKEERGRGNFPDRFSARQFPNYSSELNVNALLLGDSALYLCASRLDSTNSPLHFGNGTRLTVT.

The CDR3 sequence is CASSSGTGGPSTDTQYF. The CDR3 DNA is TGCGCCAGCAGCTCCGGGACAGGGGGCCCGTCCACAGATACGCAGTATTTT. The gene calls are TRBV5-1 and TRBJ2-3; TRBD1 matches 12 bases. CDR3 size: 17 residues. Germline-derived CDR1 and CDR2 are SGHRS and YFSETQ. Trimming took 3 bases from V and 2 from J; bases not matched to a gene: 7.

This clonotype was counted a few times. The CDR3 loop is CASSTQGAGAEAFF. The DNA of the CDR3 is TGTGCCAGCAGTACTCAGGGGGCCGGCGCTGAAGCTTTCTTT. The V gene is TRBV28, the J gene TRBJ1-1, with TRBD1 matching over 8 bases. With V trimmed by 5 bases and J by 6 bases, 8 bases remained unmatched. Germline CDR1 and CDR2: MDHEN and SYDVKM. This CDR3 region has 14 residues.

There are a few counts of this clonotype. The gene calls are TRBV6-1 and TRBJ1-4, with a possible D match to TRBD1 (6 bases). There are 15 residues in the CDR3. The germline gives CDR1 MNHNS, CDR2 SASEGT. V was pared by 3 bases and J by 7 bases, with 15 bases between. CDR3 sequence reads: CASSDRGPTGEKLFF. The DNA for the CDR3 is TGTGCCAGCAGTGACAGGGGTCCCACGGGTGAAAAACTGTTTTTT.

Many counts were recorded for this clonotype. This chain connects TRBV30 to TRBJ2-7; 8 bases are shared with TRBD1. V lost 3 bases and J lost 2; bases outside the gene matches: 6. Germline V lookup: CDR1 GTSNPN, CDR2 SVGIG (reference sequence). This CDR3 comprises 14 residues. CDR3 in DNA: TGTGCCTGGAGCAGCGACAGGGGAGCCTACGAGCAGTACTTC. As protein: CAWSSDRGAYEQYF.

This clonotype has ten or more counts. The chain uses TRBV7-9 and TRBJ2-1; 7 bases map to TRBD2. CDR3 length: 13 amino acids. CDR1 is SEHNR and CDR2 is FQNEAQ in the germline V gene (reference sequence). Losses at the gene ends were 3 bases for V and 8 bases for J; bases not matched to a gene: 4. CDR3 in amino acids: CASSFTGGDEQFF. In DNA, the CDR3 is TGTGCCAGCAGCTTTACGGGAGGAGATGAGCAGTTCTTC.

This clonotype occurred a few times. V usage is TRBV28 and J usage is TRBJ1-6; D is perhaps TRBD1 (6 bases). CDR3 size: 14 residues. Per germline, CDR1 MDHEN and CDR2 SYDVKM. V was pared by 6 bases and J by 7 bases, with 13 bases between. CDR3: CASSNRVLNSPLHF. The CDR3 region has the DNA TGTGCCAGCAGCAACAGGGTCTTGAATTCACCCCTCCACTTT.

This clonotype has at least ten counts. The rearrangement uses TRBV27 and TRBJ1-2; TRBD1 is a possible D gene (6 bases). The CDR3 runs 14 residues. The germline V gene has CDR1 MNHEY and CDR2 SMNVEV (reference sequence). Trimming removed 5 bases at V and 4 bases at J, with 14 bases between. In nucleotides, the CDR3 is TGTGCCAGCAGTCCGGGGGCCAGGCCCTATGGCTACACCTTC. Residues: CASSPGARPYGYTF.

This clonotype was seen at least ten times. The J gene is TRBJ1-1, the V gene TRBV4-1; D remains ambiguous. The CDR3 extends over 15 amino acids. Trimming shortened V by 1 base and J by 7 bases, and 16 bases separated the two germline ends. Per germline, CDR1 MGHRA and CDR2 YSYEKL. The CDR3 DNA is TGCGCCAGCAGCCAAGGGGCTGCCAGGTTTGGTGAAGCTTTCTTT. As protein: CASSQGAARFGEAFF.

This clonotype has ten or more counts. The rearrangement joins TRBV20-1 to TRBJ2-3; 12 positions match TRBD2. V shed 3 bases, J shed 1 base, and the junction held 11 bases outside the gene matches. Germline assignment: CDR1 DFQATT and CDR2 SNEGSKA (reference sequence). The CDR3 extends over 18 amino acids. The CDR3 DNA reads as TGCAGTGCTAGGCCCCTAGCGGGAGGGCCTTGGGGCACAGATACGCAGTATTTT. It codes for CSARPLAGGPWGTDTQYF.

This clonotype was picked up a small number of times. CDR3 sequence (DNA): TGTGCCAGCAGCAGTAAACAGGGTAGGGCCAATGAGCAGTTCTTC. It specifies CASSSKQGRANEQFF. The chain links TRBV11-1 to TRBJ2-1; a weak D match, TRBD1 (6 bases). Per the germline V gene, CDR1 is SGHAT and CDR2 is FQDESV (reference sequence). There are 15 residues in the CDR3. Trimming shortened V by 5 bases and J by 6 bases, and 17 bases separated the two germline ends.

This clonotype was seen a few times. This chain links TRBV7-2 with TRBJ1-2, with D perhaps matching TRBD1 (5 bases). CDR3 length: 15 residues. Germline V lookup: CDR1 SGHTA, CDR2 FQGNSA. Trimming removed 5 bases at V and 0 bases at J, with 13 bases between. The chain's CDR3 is CASSLWDGSNYGYTF. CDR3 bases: TGTGCCAGCAGCCTATGGGACGGCTCTAACTATGGCTACACCTTC.

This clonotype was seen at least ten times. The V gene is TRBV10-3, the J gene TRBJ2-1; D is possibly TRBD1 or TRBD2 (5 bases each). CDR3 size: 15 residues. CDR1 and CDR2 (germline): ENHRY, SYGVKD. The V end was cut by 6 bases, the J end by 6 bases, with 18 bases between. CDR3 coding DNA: TGTGCCATCAGGCCGGGGCCGCCGAGGGGCAATGAGCAGTTCTTC. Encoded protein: CAIRPGPPRGNEQFF.

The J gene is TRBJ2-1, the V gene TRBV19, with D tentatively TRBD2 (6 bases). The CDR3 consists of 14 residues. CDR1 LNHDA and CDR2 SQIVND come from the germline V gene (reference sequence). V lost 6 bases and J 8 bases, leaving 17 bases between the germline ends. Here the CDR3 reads CASRETRGVDEQFF. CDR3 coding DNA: TGTGCCAGTAGGGAGACTAGGGGTGTGGATGAGCAGTTCTTC.

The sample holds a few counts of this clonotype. CDR3 sequence (DNA): TGCGCCAGCAGCCCTAGCGGGAAAAGGGGCGAGCAGTACTTC. Translating gives CASSPSGKRGEQYF. This chain connects TRBV4-3 to TRBJ2-7; 9 bases align to TRBD2. The CDR3 runs 14 residues. The junction had 7 bases not matched to a gene; V was cut back by 4 bases and J by 6 bases. Germline V gene lookup returns CDR1 LGHNA and CDR2 YSLEER.

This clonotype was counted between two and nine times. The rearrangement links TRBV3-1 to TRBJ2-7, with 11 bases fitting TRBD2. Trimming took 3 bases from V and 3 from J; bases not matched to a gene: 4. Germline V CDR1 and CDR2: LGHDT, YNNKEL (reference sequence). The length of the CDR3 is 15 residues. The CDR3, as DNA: TGTGCCAGCAGCCATTTAGCGGGAGGGATCTACGAGCAGTACTTC. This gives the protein CASSHLAGGIYEQYF.

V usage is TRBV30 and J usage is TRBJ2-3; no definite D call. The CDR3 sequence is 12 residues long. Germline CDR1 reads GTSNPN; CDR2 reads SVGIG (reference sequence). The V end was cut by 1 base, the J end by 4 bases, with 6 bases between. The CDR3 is CAWSGSADTQYF. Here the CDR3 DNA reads TGTGCCTGGAGTGGGAGCGCAGATACGCAGTATTTT.

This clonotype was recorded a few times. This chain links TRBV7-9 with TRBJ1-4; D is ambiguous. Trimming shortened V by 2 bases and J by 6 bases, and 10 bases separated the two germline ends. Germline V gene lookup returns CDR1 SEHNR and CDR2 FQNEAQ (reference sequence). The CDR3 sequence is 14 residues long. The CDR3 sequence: CASSLMEYDEKLFF. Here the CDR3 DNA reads TGTGCCAGCAGCTTAATGGAGTACGATGAAAAACTGTTTTTT.

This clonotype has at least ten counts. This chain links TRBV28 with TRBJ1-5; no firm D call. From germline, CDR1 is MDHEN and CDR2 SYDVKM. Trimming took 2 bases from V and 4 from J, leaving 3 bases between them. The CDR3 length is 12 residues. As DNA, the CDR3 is TGTGCCAGCAGTTTACTTAATCAGCCCCAGCATTTT. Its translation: CASSLLNQPQHF.

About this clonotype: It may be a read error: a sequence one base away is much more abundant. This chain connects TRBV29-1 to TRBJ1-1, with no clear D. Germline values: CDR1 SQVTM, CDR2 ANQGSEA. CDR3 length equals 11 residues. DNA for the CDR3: TGCAGCGTTGGGCAGAACACTGGAGCTTTCTTT. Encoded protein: CSVGQNTGAFF. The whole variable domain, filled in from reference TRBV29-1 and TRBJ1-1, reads SAVISQKPSRDICQRGTSLTIQCQVDSQVTMMFWYRQQPGQSLTLIATANQGSEATYESGFVIDKFPISRPNLTFSTLTVSNMSPEDSSIYLCSVGQNTGAFFGQGTRLTVV.

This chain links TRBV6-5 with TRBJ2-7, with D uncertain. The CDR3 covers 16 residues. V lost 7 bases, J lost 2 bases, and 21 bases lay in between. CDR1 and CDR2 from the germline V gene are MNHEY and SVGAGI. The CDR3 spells CASINVRRQGTYEQYF. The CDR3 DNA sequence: TGTGCCAGCATTAACGTTAGGAGACAAGGTACCTACGAGCAGTACTTC.

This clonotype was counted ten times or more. This chain's CDR3 is CASSRKGVDTQYF. The DNA for the CDR3 is TGTGCCAGCAGCCGGAAGGGCGTAGATACGCAGTATTTT. The chain carries TRBV3-1 and TRBJ2-3, with no clear D. This CDR3 is 13 amino acids long. Looked up from germline, CDR1 is LGHDT and CDR2 is YNNKEL (reference sequence). Between the trimmed V and J ends, which lost 4 bases and 5 bases, there was a span of 10 bases.

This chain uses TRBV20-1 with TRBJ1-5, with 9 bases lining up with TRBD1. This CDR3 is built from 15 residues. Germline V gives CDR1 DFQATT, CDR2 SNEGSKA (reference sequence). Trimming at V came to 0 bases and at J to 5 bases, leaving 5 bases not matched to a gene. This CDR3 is CSARDQGQGYQPQHF. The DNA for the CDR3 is TGCAGTGCTAGAGATCAGGGACAGGGATATCAGCCCCAGCATTTT.

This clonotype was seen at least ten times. CDR3 DNA: TGTGCCAGCAACACAGGCTCCTACGAGCAGTACTTC. Amino acids: CASNTGSYEQYF. The V call is TRBV28, the J call TRBJ2-7; the D gene is possibly TRBD1 (5 bases). V lost 7 bases, J lost 0 bases, and 7 bases lay in between. The CDR3 spans 12 residues. Per germline, CDR1 MDHEN and CDR2 SYDVKM.

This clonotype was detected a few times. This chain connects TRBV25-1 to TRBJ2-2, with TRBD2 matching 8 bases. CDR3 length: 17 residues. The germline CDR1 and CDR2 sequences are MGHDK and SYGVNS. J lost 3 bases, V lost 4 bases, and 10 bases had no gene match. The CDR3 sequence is CASSVYKRELHTGELFF. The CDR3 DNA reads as TGTGCCAGCAGTGTATATAAGCGGGAGCTACACACCGGGGAGCTGTTTTTT.

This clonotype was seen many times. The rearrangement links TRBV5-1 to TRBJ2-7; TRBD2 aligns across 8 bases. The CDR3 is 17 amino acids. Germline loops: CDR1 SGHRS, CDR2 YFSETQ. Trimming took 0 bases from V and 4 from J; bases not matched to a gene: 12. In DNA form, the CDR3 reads TGCGCCAGCAGCTTGGCAATTGGGACTAGGCGATCATACGAGCAGTACTTC. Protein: CASSLAIGTRRSYEQYF.

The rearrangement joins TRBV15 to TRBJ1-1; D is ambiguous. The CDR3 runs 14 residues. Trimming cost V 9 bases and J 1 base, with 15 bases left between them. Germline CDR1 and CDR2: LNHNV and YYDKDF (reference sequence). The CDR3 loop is CATGILSGNTEAFF. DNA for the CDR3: TGTGCCACGGGCATTTTGTCGGGGAACACTGAAGCTTTCTTT. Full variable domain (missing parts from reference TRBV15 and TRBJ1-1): DAMVIQNPRYQVTQFGKPVTLSCSQTLNHNVMYWYQQKSSQAPKLLFHYYDKDFNNEADTPDNFQSRRPNTSFCFLDIRSPGLGDTAMYLCATGILSGNTEAFFGQGTRLTVV.

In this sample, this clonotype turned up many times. CDR3 in amino acids: CASSPDRIAKNIQYF. For the CDR3, the DNA is TGTGCCAGCAGCCCCGACAGGATAGCCAAAAACATTCAGTACTTC. The rearrangement joins TRBV12-3 or TRBV12-4 to TRBJ2-4, with D possibly matching TRBD1 (6 bases). V was cut by 6 bases and J by 0 bases, with 12 bases left in between. This CDR3 is 15 amino acids long.

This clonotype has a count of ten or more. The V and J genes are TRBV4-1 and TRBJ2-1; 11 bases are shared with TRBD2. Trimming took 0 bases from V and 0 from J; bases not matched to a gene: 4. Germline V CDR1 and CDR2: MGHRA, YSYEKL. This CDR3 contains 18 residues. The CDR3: CASSQDLTSGSSYNEQFF. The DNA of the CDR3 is TGCGCCAGCAGCCAAGATCTCACTAGCGGGAGCTCCTACAATGAGCAGTTCTTC.